The next 22 T cell receptor beta chains were all read from a single sample in a study of CXCR3-negative and CXCR3-positive naive CD8 T cells (dated by TCRdb to about 2019). The instrument was a NextSeq 550. The Human TCR Profiling Kit (MiLaboratory) was used to make UMI-labeled 5' RACE TRB cDNA libraries. After the reads were reprocessed by TCRdb, one entry was made per CDR3 protein sequence, with no DNA. The table for this sample records around 61,000 distinct CDR3 sequences. 0.55% to 0.75% of the sample is taken by the ten largest. The antigens for these receptors are not known. What the study reported, not specific to this receptor: TRB CDR3s from CXCR3-positive naive cells showed higher hydrophobicity (lower Kidera factor 4), lower energy, and higher strength and volume indices than CXCR3-negative naive cells.

The sequencing sample was made of naive CXCR3+ CD8+ T cells from blood. Per the publication, the cell subset or site label means: CD45RO-CCR7+CD27+CD95- naive CD8+ T cells expressing CXCR3 (TNR3+). Every receptor here comes from a human donor in good health. Some clones in this sample may be carry-over from other donors' samples.

The V call is TRBV29-1, the J call TRBJ2-7; TCRdb designates TRBD1, a call that cannot be tested without DNA. The CDR3 is 11 amino acids. CDR1 SQVTM and CDR2 ANQGSEA come from the germline V gene. The CDR3 here is CSAGTGGEQYF.

The rearrangement uses TRBV20-1 and TRBJ2-7; TCRdb calls TRBD1, which cannot be checked without DNA. The CDR3 has 13 amino acids. The germline CDR1 and CDR2 sequences are DFQATT and SNEGSKA (reference sequence). The chain's CDR3 is CSASGDRDYEQYF.

The rearrangement joins TRBV5-4 to TRBJ2-7; the D gene TCRdb calls, TRBD1, cannot be checked with no DNA. The CDR3 has 14 residues. Germline assignment: CDR1 SGHNT and CDR2 YYREEE (reference sequence). The CDR3 reads CASSLTGGRYEQYF.

The chain joins TRBV6-2 or TRBV6-3 to TRBJ2-5; TCRdb proposes TRBD1, but this gene call is untestable without DNA. The CDR3 has 15 amino acids. Germline V gene data show CDR1 as MNHEY and CDR2 as SVGEGT. The CDR3 sequence is CASSKSGQEQETQYF.

V and J are TRBV25-1 and TRBJ2-5; TCRdb selects TRBD1, and the lack of DNA leaves this call unchecked. From germline, CDR1 is MGHDK and CDR2 SYGVNS. The CDR3 sequence is 14 residues long. The CDR3 here is CASSLGGTLGDQYF. Complete variable domain (other parts from reference TRBV25-1 and TRBJ2-5): EADIYQTPRYLVIGTGKKITLECSQTMGHDKMYWYQQDPGMELHLIHYSYGVNSTEKGDLSSESTVSRIRTEHFPLTLESARPSHTSQYLCASSLGGTLGDQYFGPGTRLLVL.

This sequence joins TRBV27 and TRBJ2-3. The CDR3 sequence is 13 residues long. Germline lookup yields CDR1 MNHEY and CDR2 SMNVEV (reference sequence). CDR3 region: CASSFLPDDTQYF.

This rearrangement joins TRBV28 to TRBJ2-1; TCRdb proposes TRBD1, but this gene call is untestable without DNA. Germline CDR1 reads MDHEN; CDR2 reads SYDVKM. The CDR3 has 14 residues. The CDR3 sequence: CASSPGTGTNEQFF.

The chain carries TRBV14 and TRBJ1-2. Germline loops: CDR1 SGHDN, CDR2 FVKESK. CDR3 length: 16 residues. CDR3 protein: CASSPESGFFNYGYTF. Looking up the rest from reference TRBV14 and TRBJ1-2 gives the full variable domain: EAGVTQFPSHSVIEKGQTVTLRCDPISGHDNLYWYRRVMGKEIKFLLHFVKESKQDESGMPNNRFLAERTGGTYSTLKVQPAELEDSGVYFCASSPESGFFNYGYTFGSGTRLTVV.

V gene TRBV6-1 combines with J gene TRBJ2-3. The CDR3 is 11 amino acids. CDR1 MNHNS and CDR2 SASEGT come from the germline V gene. Here the CDR3 reads CASSLGGTQYF.

V and J are TRBV28 and TRBJ2-2. The CDR3 covers 13 residues. Germline V gene sequence: CDR1 MDHEN, CDR2 SYDVKM. The CDR3 sequence: CASSDKNTGELFF.

This chain joins TRBV12-5 and TRBJ2-3; with no DNA, the TCRdb D assignment of TRBD1 cannot be verified. CDR1 and CDR2 (germline): LGHNT, FRNRAP. The CDR3 spans 14 residues. Here the CDR3 reads CASGWTGEADTQYF. The variable domain in full, completed from reference TRBV12-5 and TRBJ2-3, reads DARVTQTPRHKVTEMGQEVTMRCQPILGHNTVFWYRQTMMQGLELLAYFRNRAPLDDSGMPKDRFSAEMPDATLATLKIQPSEPRDSAVYFCASGWTGEADTQYFGPGTRLTVL.

The chain employs TRBV9 and TRBJ2-5. Germline assignment: CDR1 SGDLS and CDR2 YYNGEE. CDR3 length: 15 amino acids. The CDR3 here is CASSVGSGNQETQYF. Supplemented by reference TRBV9 and TRBJ2-5, the full variable domain reads DSGVTQTPKHLITATGQRVTLRCSPRSGDLSVYWYQQSLDQGLQFLIQYYNGEERAKGNILERFSAQQFPDLHSELNLSSLELGDSALYFCASSVGSGNQETQYFGPGTRLLVL.

The chain has TRBV6-4 and TRBJ2-1; TCRdb's D call, TRBD1, is unchecked because there is no DNA. The CDR3 sequence is 13 residues long. Germline V gene sequence: CDR1 MRHNA, CDR2 SNTAGT. CDR3 region: CASALGARNEQFF.

The chain employs TRBV4-2 and TRBJ2-3; checking the TCRdb D call of TRBD1 is not possible without DNA. Germline CDR1 reads LGHNA; CDR2 reads YNFKEQ. CDR3 length: 14 residues. The CDR3 protein is CASSQEGHVGELFF.

The rearrangement joins TRBV9 to TRBJ2-1. There are 15 residues in the CDR3. Germline CDR1 reads SGDLS; CDR2 reads YYNGEE. The CDR3 protein is CASSVPGTPYNEQFF.

The V call is TRBV7-6, the J call TRBJ1-2; TCRdb's D call, TRBD1, is unchecked because there is no DNA. CDR1 is SGHVS and CDR2 is FNYEAQ in the germline V gene. CDR3 length equals 13 residues. The CDR3: CASSLSRGAGYTF.

J is TRBJ1-2 and V is TRBV7-2; there is no DNA to check the TCRdb D call of TRBD1. The CDR3 loop spans 14 amino acids. CDR1 SGHTA and CDR2 FQGNSA come from the germline V gene. CDR3 amino acids: CASSPGVGYGGYTF.

The chain combines TRBV9 with TRBJ1-2. This CDR3 has 11 residues. Per the germline V gene, CDR1 is SGDLS and CDR2 is YYNGEE. CDR3 sequence reads: CASSGGDGYTF. Based on the CDR3 plus reference TRBV9 and TRBJ1-2, the full variable domain is DSGVTQTPKHLITATGQRVTLRCSPRSGDLSVYWYQQSLDQGLQFLIQYYNGEERAKGNILERFSAQQFPDLHSELNLSSLELGDSALYFCASSGGDGYTFGSGTRLTVV.

The rearrangement uses TRBV7-8 and TRBJ1-2; TCRdb returns TRBD1, unconfirmable since there is no DNA. The CDR3 has 15 residues. CDR1 SGHVS and CDR2 FQNEAQ come from the germline V gene. The CDR3 sequence is CASSTTRQGVNGYTF.

This chain uses TRBV2 with TRBJ2-3; TCRdb proposes TRBD1, but this gene call is untestable without DNA. The CDR3 covers 12 residues. Germline V gene sequence: CDR1 SNHLY, CDR2 FYNNEI. The CDR3 loop is CASRGTEDTQYF.

The chain is built from TRBV29-1 and TRBJ2-1; TCRdb outputs TRBD1, but without DNA this stays unchecked. Per the germline V gene, CDR1 is SQVTM and CDR2 is ANQGSEA. The CDR3 length is 16 residues. The CDR3 loop is CSVESPGGPSQVEQFF.

The chain couples TRBV11-2 to TRBJ2-7; TCRdb returns TRBD1, unconfirmable since there is no DNA. CDR1 SGHAT and CDR2 FQNNGV come from the germline V gene. The CDR3 spans 15 residues. CDR3 amino acids: CASSSGTGLSYEQYF.